This TCR beta chain was sequenced during a study of shared clonotypes between healthy human individuals. Study-level points and caveats: Larger estimated richness was generally seen in naive subsets than in memory subsets.

Deep-level running was used for the assay. Each cell subset's genomic DNA was divided evenly among several immunoSEQ plates. TCRdb's table, derived via immunoSEQ multiplex PCR, lists solely in-frame clones and lacks some. The sample lists around 1.4 million clones, approximately 98.5% occurring once. In regard to this clone: What it binds is unknown.

Sequenced input: naive CD4+ T cells sorted from blood. Regarding subset: CD45RA+ positively selected. The receptor's source is a man between 25 and 39 years old in good health.

The CDR3 here is CASRTGKNIQYF. The CDR3 nucleotides are TGTGCCAGCAGGACAGGAAAAAACATTCAGTACTTC. This chain links TRBV6-1 with TRBJ2-4, with D possibly matching TRBD1 (6 bases). From germline, CDR1 is MNHNS and CDR2 SASEGT. Trimming left V 6 bases short and J 4 bases short, with 7 bases between. The CDR3 extends over 12 amino acids.